These 26 T cell receptor beta chains originate from one sample sequenced in a study of CD8 T cells in ankylosing spondylitis (TCRdb year 2017). The library was built by means of 5' RACE. Sequencing took place on an Illumina HiSeq 2500. The public reads were quality trimmed at Q25 with fastp and then assembled into clones with MiXCR by TCRdb, keeping productive beta chains. Rows are combined by CDR3 protein, so each entry shows the most common genes and DNA. This sample comprises approximately 180,000 distinct CDR3 sequences, about 18% of them detected only once. The top ten hold roughly 4.5% of the sample. What was sequenced was blood, either unsorted or a sorted T cell fraction (not recorded which). These receptors came from a male donor aged 10-30 years with ankylosing spondylitis or in good health (not recorded which). Donor details come from another sample of the same person, matched by shared clones.

Ten or more counts support this clonotype. V gene TRBV5-1 combines with J gene TRBJ2-2; D is unresolved. Trimming stripped 2 bases from V and 0 bases from J, with 8 bases between. The CDR3 totals 15 residues. CDR1 SGHRS and CDR2 YFSETQ come from the germline V gene. The CDR3, as DNA: TGCGCCAGCAGCTTTCCCCAGACGAACACCGGGGAGCTGTTTTTT. This translates into CASSFPQTNTGELFF. Full variable domain (missing parts from reference TRBV5-1 and TRBJ2-2): KAGVTQTPRYLIKTRGQQVTLSCSPISGHRSVSWYQQTPGQGLQFLFEYFSETQRNKGNFPGRFSGRQFSNSRSEMNVSTLELGDSALYLCASSFPQTNTGELFFGEGSRLTVL.

This clonotype was picked up many times. The rearrangement uses TRBV12-3 or TRBV12-4 and TRBJ2-2; D perhaps matches TRBD1 (5 bases). Between the trimmed V and J ends, which lost 2 bases and 7 bases, there was a span of 11 bases. CDR3 length: 14 amino acids. The CDR3 loop is CASSLRGESGELFF. CDR3 DNA: TGTGCCAGCAGTTTAAGGGGTGAGAGCGGGGAGCTGTTTTTT.

The chain recombines TRBV11-2 with TRBJ2-7; D may be TRBD2 (5 bases). From germline, CDR1 is SGHAT and CDR2 FQNNGV. V dropped 5 bases and J dropped 5 bases, with 10 bases sitting between them. There are 12 residues in the CDR3. This CDR3 reads CASSDYANEQYF. The CDR3 bases are TGTGCCAGCAGCGACTACGCTAACGAGCAGTACTTC.

This clonotype was observed many times. The rearrangement links TRBV24-1 to TRBJ2-5; unclear D gene. CDR1 is KGHDR and CDR2 is SFDVKD in the germline V gene. The germline V and J ends were trimmed by 4 bases and 5 bases, with 4 bases remaining between them. The CDR3 loop spans 11 amino acids. The DNA for the CDR3 is TGTGCCACCAGTGAGTGGGAGACCCAGTACTTC. The encoded protein is CATSEWETQYF.

The rearrangement joins TRBV24-1 to TRBJ2-1; D possibly corresponds to TRBD1 (5 bases). The CDR3 loop spans 13 amino acids. The germline V and J ends were trimmed by 8 bases and 8 bases, with 15 bases remaining between them. CDR1 KGHDR and CDR2 SFDVKD come from the germline V gene. In nucleotides, the CDR3 is TGTGCCACCATATGGGGCAGGGATGATGAGCAGTTCTTC. Translation gives CATIWGRDDEQFF.

The genes are TRBV14 and TRBJ1-1, with a possible D match to TRBD1 (6 bases). The ends were cut back, 1 base at V and 10 bases at J, with 16 bases in the middle. Germline CDR1 and CDR2: SGHDN and FVKESK. This CDR3 has 14 residues. The CDR3 loop is CASSQVLGGAGAFF. Here the CDR3 DNA reads TGTGCCAGCAGCCAAGTCTTGGGGGGGGCGGGAGCTTTCTTT.

The table lists this clonotype with many counts. The chain employs TRBV18 and TRBJ2-5; TRBD1 matches 7 bases. The trim removed 0 bases at V and 2 bases at J, leaving 6 bases unmatched. CDR1 is KGHSH and CDR2 is LQKENI in the germline V gene. This CDR3 comprises 16 residues. CDR3: CASSPPSTGIQETQYF. The DNA of the CDR3 is TGTGCCAGCTCACCACCCTCGACAGGGATTCAAGAGACCCAGTACTTC. The complete variable domain, with remaining parts taken from reference TRBV18 and TRBJ2-5, reads NAGVMQNPRHLVRRRGQEARLRCSPMKGHSHVYWYRQLPEEGLKFMVYLQKENIIDESGMPKERFSAEFPKEGPSILRIQQVVRGDSAAYFCASSPPSTGIQETQYFGPGTRLLVL.

At least ten counts were recorded for this clonotype. V gene TRBV12-3 or TRBV12-4 combines with J gene TRBJ2-1, with 7 bases fitting TRBD1. This CDR3 has 16 amino acids. The V segment lost 5 bases and the J segment 4 bases; nucleotides outside the gene matches: 11. CDR3 sequence: CASSARQGAIYNEQFF. For the CDR3, the DNA is TGTGCCAGCAGTGCAAGACAGGGAGCTATATACAATGAGCAGTTCTTC.

This clonotype was found many times. This chain connects TRBV7-8 to TRBJ1-1; D remains unclear. Trimming left V 5 bases short and J 1 base short, with 14 bases between. This CDR3 is built from 15 residues. Germline CDR1 reads SGHVS; CDR2 reads FQNEAQ. DNA for the CDR3: TGTGCCAGCAGCCCCTATCTCCCGCCGAACACTGAAGCTTTCTTT. This codes for CASSPYLPPNTEAFF.

This chain links TRBV20-1 with TRBJ2-4; a possible D gene is TRBD1 (6 bases). With 7 bases removed from V and 5 bases from J, the gap between germline ends came to 9 bases. CDR3 length: 11 residues. In germline, CDR1 is DFQATT, CDR2 SNEGSKA (reference sequence). The CDR3 nucleotides are TGCAGTGGGGACACTCAAAACATTCAGTACTTC. It yields the protein CSGDTQNIQYF.

This clonotype has a count of ten or more. CDR3 nucleotides: TGTGCCTGGAGTGTATACCAGGCCTTAGCCAAAAACATTCAGTACTTC. It specifies CAWSVYQALAKNIQYF. The chain employs TRBV30 and TRBJ2-4; D is uncertain. V was pared by 0 bases and J by 0 bases, with 12 bases between. The germline CDR1 and CDR2 sequences are GTSNPN and SVGIG (reference sequence). The CDR3 extends over 16 amino acids.

This clonotype was seen ten or more times. J is TRBJ1-5 and V is TRBV19, with D possibly being TRBD1 (5 bases). Per germline, CDR1 LNHDA and CDR2 SQIVND (reference sequence). This CDR3 has 14 residues. Trimming cost V 5 bases and J 1 base, with 9 bases left between them. The CDR3 DNA is TGTGCCAGTAGTGTCCACAGGAGCAATCAGCCCCAGCATTTT. It specifies CASSVHRSNQPQHF.

This clonotype was seen repeatedly, ten times or more. This chain joins TRBV28 and TRBJ2-7, with 7 bases identical to TRBD2. The J segment lost 5 bases and the V segment lost 3 bases, leaving 7 bases of the junction unmatched. Germline CDR1 reads MDHEN; CDR2 reads SYDVKM. CDR3 length: 14 residues. The CDR3 region is CASSFLAGAHEQYF. The CDR3 DNA reads TGTGCCAGCAGTTTTTTGGCGGGAGCCCACGAGCAGTACTTC.

This clonotype was picked up many times. The rearrangement uses TRBV27 and TRBJ2-1, with 7 bases that match TRBD1. V shed 4 bases and J 0 bases; nucleotides not matched to a gene: 12. Germline V gene lookup returns CDR1 MNHEY and CDR2 SMNVEV (reference sequence). The CDR3 covers 18 residues. The CDR3: CASSSRQGGLISYNEQFF. CDR3 bases: TGTGCCAGCAGTTCCCGACAGGGTGGGCTGATCTCCTACAATGAGCAGTTCTTC.

This clonotype showed up just a few times. The rearrangement uses TRBV7-2 and TRBJ2-5; D uncertain. The CDR3 sequence is 14 residues long. The germline gives CDR1 SGHTA, CDR2 FQGNSA. Trimming took off 1 base at V and 4 bases at J, with 10 bases between the two ends. For the CDR3, the DNA is TGTGCCAGCAGCTTAGATCGGCAAAGAGAGACCCAGTACTTC. Protein sequence: CASSLDRQRETQYF.

This clonotype has at least ten counts. The chain employs TRBV5-1 and TRBJ2-3, with D perhaps TRBD1 or TRBD2 (6 bases each). The CDR3 runs to 14 residues. The germline CDR1 and CDR2 sequences are SGHRS and YFSETQ. V was trimmed by 0 bases and J by 4 bases, leaving 9 bases between them. For the CDR3, the DNA is TGCGCCAGCAGCTTGGAGGGGGGCCCAGATACGCAGTATTTT. Its protein is CASSLEGGPDTQYF.

This clonotype was detected many times. V usage is TRBV9 and J usage is TRBJ2-3; the D is unclear. CDR3 length equals 16 residues. V was pared by 0 bases and J by 1 base, with 12 bases between. Germline CDR1 is SGDLS and CDR2 is YYNGEE. CDR3 amino acids: CASSVANSLGTDTQYF. In DNA form, the CDR3 reads TGTGCCAGCAGCGTAGCTAACAGCCTCGGCACAGATACGCAGTATTTT.

In this sample, this clonotype turned up many times. CDR3 sequence: CASSVTSGRETQYF. CDR3 DNA: TGTGCCAGCAGCGTGACTAGCGGGAGAGAGACCCAGTACTTC. The chain combines TRBV9 with TRBJ2-5; 12 bases are shared with TRBD2. V lost 2 bases to trimming and J lost 4 bases; unmatched junction nucleotides: 0. The CDR3 is 14 amino acids. Germline loops: CDR1 SGDLS, CDR2 YYNGEE.

This clonotype was observed at least ten times. The J gene is TRBJ2-5, the V gene TRBV20-1; 7 bases align to TRBD1. V was clipped by 1 base and J by 4 bases; unmatched bases: 6. CDR1 and CDR2 (germline): DFQATT, SNEGSKA (reference sequence). The CDR3 contains 14 residues. The CDR3 DNA is TGCAGTGCTAGAGGACAGGGCGTTTTAGAGACCCAGTACTTC. Its protein product is CSARGQGVLETQYF.

This clonotype was observed at least ten times. The chain links TRBV7-9 to TRBJ2-6; D gene unclear. This CDR3 is built from 18 residues. Per germline, CDR1 SEHNR and CDR2 FQNEAQ (reference sequence). The V end was cut by 2 bases, the J end by 0 bases, with 14 bases between. The CDR3: CASSLRPTSSSGANVLTF. The CDR3, as DNA: TGTGCCAGCAGCTTACGTCCCACCTCGAGCTCTGGGGCCAACGTCCTGACTTTC.

There are many counts of this clonotype. This chain uses TRBV5-6 with TRBJ1-5; D ambiguous. Germline assignment: CDR1 SGHDT and CDR2 YYEEEE. The V gene lost 3 bases and the J gene lost 3 bases, with 10 bases spanning the gap. CDR3 size: 14 residues. The CDR3 region is CASSSVQDNQPQHF. The CDR3 region has the DNA TGTGCCAGCAGCTCAGTCCAGGACAATCAGCCCCAGCATTTT.

This clonotype was seen at least ten times. The chain combines TRBV29-1 with TRBJ2-1, with TRBD1 matching over 7 bases. This CDR3 has 13 amino acids. From germline, CDR1 is SQVTM and CDR2 ANQGSEA. Losses at the gene ends were 6 bases for V and 6 bases for J; bases not matched to a gene: 8. CDR3 coding DNA: TGCAGCGTCGGACAGGACCCTCGCAATGAGCAGTTCTTC. Encoded protein: CSVGQDPRNEQFF.

This clonotype was counted ten times or more. This chain connects TRBV5-1 to TRBJ2-7; D call uncertain. Looked up from germline, CDR1 is SGHRS and CDR2 is YFSETQ. Trimming removed 4 bases from V and 2 bases from J, with 4 bases in between. This CDR3 contains 11 residues. The CDR3 DNA reads TGCGCCAGCAGCACCACCTACGAGCAGTACTTC. This sequence encodes CASSTTYEQYF.

The table lists this clonotype with many counts. The chain is built from TRBV5-1 and TRBJ2-2; TRBD2 might be the D (5 bases). The germline V gene encodes CDR1 SGHRS and CDR2 YFSETQ. The V gene lost 3 bases and the J gene lost 7 bases, with 13 bases spanning the gap. The CDR3 totals 14 residues. CDR3 sequence reads: CASSWPDSNGELFF. The DNA for the CDR3 is TGCGCCAGCAGCTGGCCGGACTCGAACGGGGAGCTGTTTTTT. Looking up the rest from reference TRBV5-1 and TRBJ2-2 gives the full variable domain: KAGVTQTPRYLIKTRGQQVTLSCSPISGHRSVSWYQQTPGQGLQFLFEYFSETQRNKGNFPGRFSGRQFSNSRSEMNVSTLELGDSALYLCASSWPDSNGELFFGEGSRLTVL.

The table lists this clonotype with a few counts. The chain combines TRBV7-7 with TRBJ2-1, with 10 bases matching TRBD2. The CDR3 runs 17 residues. Germline CDR1 SSHAT, CDR2 FNYEAQ (reference sequence). The V and J ends lost 5 bases and 7 bases, in that order; junction bases with no gene match: 14. The CDR3 here is CASSPLGLAGDGNEQFF. In DNA form, the CDR3 reads TGTGCCAGCAGCCCACTGGGTCTAGCGGGAGACGGGAATGAGCAGTTCTTC.

Ten or more counts support this clonotype. The V gene is TRBV12-3 or TRBV12-4, the J gene TRBJ2-3, with 13 bases aligning to TRBD2. Trimming removed 1 base from V and 3 bases from J; junction bases left unmatched: 4. The CDR3 totals 17 residues. The CDR3 sequence is CASSLDTSGRATDTQYF. In DNA, the CDR3 is TGTGCCAGCAGTTTAGATACTAGCGGGAGGGCAACAGATACGCAGTATTTT.